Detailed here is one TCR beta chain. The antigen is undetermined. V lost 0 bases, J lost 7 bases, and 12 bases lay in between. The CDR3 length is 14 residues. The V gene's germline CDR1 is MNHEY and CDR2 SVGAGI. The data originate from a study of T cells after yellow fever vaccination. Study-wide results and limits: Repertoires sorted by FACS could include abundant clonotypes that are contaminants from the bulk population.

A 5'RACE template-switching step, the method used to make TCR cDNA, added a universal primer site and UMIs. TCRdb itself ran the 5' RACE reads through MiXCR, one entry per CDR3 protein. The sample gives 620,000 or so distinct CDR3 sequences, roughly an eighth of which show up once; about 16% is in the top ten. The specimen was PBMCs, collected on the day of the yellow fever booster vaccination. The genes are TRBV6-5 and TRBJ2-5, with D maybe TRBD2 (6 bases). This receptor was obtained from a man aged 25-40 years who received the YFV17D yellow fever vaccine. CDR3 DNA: TGTGCCAGCAGTTACTCGGCCCCGGAGGGGACCCAGTACTTC. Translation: CASSYSAPEGTQYF.